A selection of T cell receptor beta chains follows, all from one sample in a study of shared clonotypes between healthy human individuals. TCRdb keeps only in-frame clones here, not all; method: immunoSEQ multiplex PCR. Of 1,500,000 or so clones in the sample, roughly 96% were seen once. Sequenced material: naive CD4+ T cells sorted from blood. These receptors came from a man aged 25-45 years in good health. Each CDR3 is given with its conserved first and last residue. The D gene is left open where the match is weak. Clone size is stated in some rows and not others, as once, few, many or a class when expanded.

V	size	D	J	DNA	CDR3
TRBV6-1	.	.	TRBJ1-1	TGTGCCAGCAGTGAAGCGCTCAGGAACACTGAAGCTTTCTTT	CASSEALRNTEAFF
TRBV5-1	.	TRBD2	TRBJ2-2	TGCGCCAGCAGCTTGGGACTAGCGGTTCCCGGGGAGCTGTTTTTT	CASSLGLAVPGELFF
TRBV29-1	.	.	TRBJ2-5	TGCAGCGTTTACAGCGGTTCGACAGAGACCCAGTACTTC	CSVYSGSTETQYF
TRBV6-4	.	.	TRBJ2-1	TGTGCCAGCAGCCGAGATGGGACGGAGTACAATGAGCAGTTCTTC	CASSRDGTEYNEQFF
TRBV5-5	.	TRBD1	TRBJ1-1	TGTGCCAGCGCCCCGAGGGGGCCGAACACTGAAGCTTTCTTT	CASAPRGPNTEAFF
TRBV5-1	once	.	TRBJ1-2	TGCGCCAGCAGTCAAACTGTGGGGAACTATGGCTACACCTTC	CASSQTVGNYGYTF
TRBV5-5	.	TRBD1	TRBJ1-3	TGTGCCAGCAGCTCGACAGGGGGCGCTTCTGGAAACACCATATATTTT	CASSSTGGASGNTIYF
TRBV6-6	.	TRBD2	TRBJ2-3	TGTGCCAGCAGTTACTTGGGACTAGCGGGAGAAGATACGCAGTATTTT	CASSYLGLAGEDTQYF
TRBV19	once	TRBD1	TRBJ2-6	TGTGCCAGTAGTCTCAGACAGGGGCTCTCTGGGGCCAACGTCCTGACTTTC	CASSLRQGLSGANVLTF
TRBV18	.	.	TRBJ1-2	TGTGCCAGTTCACCAGGATCTCAGGGCTTATTTGGCTACACCTTC	CASSPGSQGLFGYTF
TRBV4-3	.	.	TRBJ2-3	TGCGCCAGCAGCCCAGGGCAGGATACGCAGTATTTT	CASSPGQDTQYF
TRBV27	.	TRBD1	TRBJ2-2	TGTGCCAGCAGGAACTCAGGACAGGGTTATACCGGGGAGCTGTTTTTT	CASRNSGQGYTGELFF
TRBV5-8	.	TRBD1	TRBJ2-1	TGTGCCAGCAGCTTGGGACTAACAGGGGGCGAAGAGCAGTTCTTC	CASSLGLTGGEEQFF
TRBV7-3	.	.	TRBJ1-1	TGTGCCAGCAGCTTAAGGCTGGGCACTGAAGCTTTCTTT	CASSLRLGTEAFF
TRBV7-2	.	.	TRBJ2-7	TGTGCCAGCAGCTTACACTACGAGCAGTACTTC	CASSLHYEQYF
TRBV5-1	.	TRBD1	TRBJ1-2	TGCGCCAGCAGCTCCGGACAGGCGGGATGGGACTATGGCTACACCTTC	CASSSGQAGWDYGYTF
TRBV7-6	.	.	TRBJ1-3	TGTGCCAGCAGCTTAAGGGATTACTCTGGAAACACCATATATTTT	CASSLRDYSGNTIYF
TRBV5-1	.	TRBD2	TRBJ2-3	TGCGCCAGCAGCTTGCCTAGCGGGGGGGGCACAGATACGCAGTATTTT	CASSLPSGGGTDTQYF
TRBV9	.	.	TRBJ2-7	TGTGCCAGCAGCGCCGGGACCCCCCCCGTACAGCAGTACTTC	CASSAGTPPVQQYF
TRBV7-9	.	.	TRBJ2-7	TGTGCCAGCAGCCCCTCGGGAGACTACGAGCAGTACTTC	CASSPSGDYEQYF
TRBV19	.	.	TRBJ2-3	TGTGCCAGTAAAAGTTCCGGCACAGATACGCAGTATTTT	CASKSSGTDTQYF
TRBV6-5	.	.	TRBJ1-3	TGTGCCAGCAGTTATAACCGGGACTCTGGAAACACCATATATTTT	CASSYNRDSGNTIYF
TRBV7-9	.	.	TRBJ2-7	TGTGCCAGCAGCATAGGCTACCCCCGGGACCCAGGGCCCTGCGAGCAGTACTTC	CASSIGYPRDPGPCEQYF
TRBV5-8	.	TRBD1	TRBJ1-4	TGTGCCAGCAGCTTGCTAGGGACAGGGGGTGAAAAACTGTTTTTT	CASSLLGTGGEKLFF
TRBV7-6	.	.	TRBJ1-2	TGTGCCAGCAGCTTAAGTTTAGGGTCTCCCTATGGCTACACCTTC	CASSLSLGSPYGYTF
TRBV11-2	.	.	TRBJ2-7	TGTGCCAGCAGCTTAGGGCCTACTCCGAACTACGAGCAGTACTTC	CASSLGPTPNYEQYF
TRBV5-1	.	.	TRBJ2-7	TGCGCCAGCAGCTTGGAGGGACTTTACTCCTACGAGCAGTACTTC	CASSLEGLYSYEQYF
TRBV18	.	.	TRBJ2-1	TGTGCCAGCTCACCACAGAGGGCCAATGAGCAGTTCTTC	CASSPQRANEQFF
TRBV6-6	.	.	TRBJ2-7	TGTGCCAGCAGTTATGGAGAACTCGTCTACGAGCAGTACTTC	CASSYGELVYEQYF
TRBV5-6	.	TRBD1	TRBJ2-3	TGTGCCAGCACCGAATTACTACAGGGGCACACAGATACGCAGTATTTT	CASTELLQGHTDTQYF
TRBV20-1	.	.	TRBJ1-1	TGCAGTGCTAGAGTTCACCAGGACCTGCCATTT	CSARVHQDLPF
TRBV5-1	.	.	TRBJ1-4	TGCGCCAGCAATCAGGGTTCGAATGAAAAACTGTTTTTT	CASNQGSNEKLFF
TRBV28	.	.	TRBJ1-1	TGTGCCAGCAGTCTGTCCCCCCTGGCGAAAGAAGCTTTCTTT	CASSLSPLAKEAFF
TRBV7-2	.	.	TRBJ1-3	TGTGCCAGCAGCACAACACAGACAATAAGCAACACCATATATTTT	CASSTTQTISNTIYF
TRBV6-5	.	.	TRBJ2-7	TGTGCCAGCAGATTTAGGGAGAGGGACGAGCAGTACTTC	CASRFRERDEQYF
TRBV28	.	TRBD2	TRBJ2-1	TGTGCCAGCAGACCCAGCGGGAGGGTTACCTACAATGAGCAGTTCTTC	CASRPSGRVTYNEQFF
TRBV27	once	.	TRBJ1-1	TGTGCCAGCAGTCTAGGACACCTGAACACTGAAGCTTTCTTT	CASSLGHLNTEAFF
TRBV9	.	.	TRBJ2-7	TGTGCCAGCAGTTCGGGGAGCTCCTACGAGCAGTACTTC	CASSSGSSYEQYF
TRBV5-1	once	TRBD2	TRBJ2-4	TGCGCCAGCAGCTTGGCTAGCGGGATAACCAAAAACATTCAGTACTTC	CASSLASGITKNIQYF
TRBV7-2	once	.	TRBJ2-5	TGCGCCAGCAGCCAAGATTATGGAGAGACCCAGTACTTC	CASSQDYGETQYF
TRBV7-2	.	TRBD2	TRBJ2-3	TGTGCCAGCAGCCCAAGGGGACTAGCGGGCTCCGGTACGCAGTATTTT	CASSPRGLAGSGTQYF
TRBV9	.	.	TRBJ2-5	TGTGCCAGCAGCCCCCATCAGACAGTTCAAGAGACCCAGTACTTC	CASSPHQTVQETQYF
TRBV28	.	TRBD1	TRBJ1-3	TGTGCCAGCAGGTACCCGGGACAGGGCTTCTCTGGAAACACCATATATTTT	CASRYPGQGFSGNTIYF
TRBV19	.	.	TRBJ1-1	TGTGCCAGTAGTCTTCGGGGCGGGAACACTGAAGCTTTCTTT	CASSLRGGNTEAFF
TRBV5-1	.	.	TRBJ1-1	TGCGCCAGCAGTTCGATAGGGGGGGCCCACGAAGCTTTCTTT	CASSSIGGAHEAFF
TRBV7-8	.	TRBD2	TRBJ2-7	TGTGCCAGCAGCCCAGATGGGAGGGTCCCCTACGAGCAGTACTTC	CASSPDGRVPYEQYF
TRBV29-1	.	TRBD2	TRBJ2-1	TGCAGCGCCCGGCCCGGACTAGCGGGAGTAGCGAACTCCTACAATGAGCAGTTCTTC	CSARPGLAGVANSYNEQFF
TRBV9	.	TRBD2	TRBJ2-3	TGTGCCAGCAGCGTTAGGGGAGGGCCCACAGATACGCAGTATTTT	CASSVRGGPTDTQYF
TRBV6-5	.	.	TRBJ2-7	TGTGCCAGCGCGTCGGGCTGGGGCGCTGAGTGGCAGCAGTACTTC	CASASGWGAEWQQYF
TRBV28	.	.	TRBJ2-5	TGTGCCAGCAGCACCGATAAGTCCGGCGAGACCCAGTACTTC	CASSTDKSGETQYF
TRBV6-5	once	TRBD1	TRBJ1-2	TGTGCCAGCAGGATCGGTGTGGGACAGGGTGTGTCCACCTTC	CASRIGVGQGVSTF
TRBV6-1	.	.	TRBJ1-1	TGTGCCAGCAGGATATCAGGTAACACTGAAGCTTTCTTT	CASRISGNTEAFF
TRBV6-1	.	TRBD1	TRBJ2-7	TGTGCCAGCAGCAAGACCGGACAGGGAACCTACGAGCAGTACTTC	CASSKTGQGTYEQYF
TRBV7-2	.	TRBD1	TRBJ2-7	TGTGCCAGCAGCTTCGGGACAGGGTCACTCTACGAGCAGTACTTC	CASSFGTGSLYEQYF
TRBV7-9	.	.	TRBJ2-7	TGTGCCAGCAGCTCAACCGCTAAGTACTACGAGCAGTACTTC	CASSSTAKYYEQYF
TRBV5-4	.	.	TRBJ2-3	TGTGCCAGCAGGACTAGGGGCACAGATACGCAGTATTTT	CASRTRGTDTQYF
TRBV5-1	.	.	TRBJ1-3	TGCGCCAGCAGCTTGGAAGGGGCGTCAAGAAACACCATATATTTT	CASSLEGASRNTIYF
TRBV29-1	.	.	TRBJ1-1	TGCAGCGTTATACCCGGGACGGCCGGTGAAGCTTTCTTT	CSVIPGTAGEAFF